Listed here are 12 T cell receptor beta chains from one sample, sequenced in a study of neoadjuvant nivolumab and ipilimumab in lung cancer. Profiled with immunoSEQ multiplex PCR; TCRdb holds only in-frame clones, not every one. The table shows 25,000 to 35,000 clones, with 90% occurring only once. Sample: peripheral blood, taken after neoadjuvant nivolumab, alone or with ipilimumab, at or shortly before surgery. The source of these receptors is an adult with non-small cell lung cancer.

The rearrangement links TRBV5-1 to TRBJ1-1; 7 bases are a match to TRBD1. There are 15 residues in the CDR3. Germline CDR1 and CDR2: SGHRS and YFSETQ. V lost 2 bases, J lost 6 bases, and 10 bases stayed unmatched. Here the CDR3 DNA reads TGCGCCAGCAGCTTCGGGACAGTAGGAAGGGCTGAAGCTTTCTTT. Its translation is CASSFGTVGRAEAFF.

The chain is built from TRBV10-3 and TRBJ1-2; 8 bases are shared with TRBD1. The ends lost 10 bases at V and 5 bases at J; junction bases unmatched: 6. This CDR3 has 12 amino acids. Germline CDR1 is ENHRY and CDR2 is SYGVKD. CDR3 bases: TGTGCCACCGGACAGGGTGCTTATGGCTACACCTTC. Translation: CATGQGAYGYTF.

The V call is TRBV7-9, the J call TRBJ2-7; D not certain. The CDR3 runs to 16 residues. With 5 bases removed from V and 3 bases from J, the gap between germline ends came to 20 bases. From germline, CDR1 is SEHNR and CDR2 FQNEAQ (reference sequence). CDR3: CASSQKISSLGYEQYF. In DNA, the CDR3 is TGTGCCAGCAGCCAAAAAATATCCTCGCTGGGCTACGAGCAGTACTTC.

The chain links TRBV7-2 to TRBJ2-7, with TRBD2 matching 9 bases. CDR1 and CDR2 (germline): SGHTA, FQGNSA. Trimming removed 5 bases from V and 4 bases from J; junction bases left unmatched: 6. The CDR3 is 14 residues long. CDR3 sequence (DNA): TGTGCCAGCAGCCCAAGCGGGGGGATGTACGAGCAGTACTTC. It encodes CASSPSGGMYEQYF.

The V and J genes are TRBV18 and TRBJ1-2; 7 nucleotides agree with TRBD1. This CDR3 is built from 16 residues. Germline-derived CDR1 and CDR2 are KGHSH and LQKENI. The V segment lost 3 bases and the J segment 1 base; nucleotides outside the gene matches: 8. In DNA form, the CDR3 reads TGTGCCAGCTCACCCAACGCCAACAGGGGTAACTATGGCTACACCTTC. The encoded protein is CASSPNANRGNYGYTF.

V and J are TRBV7-3 and TRBJ2-7, with D uncertain. Trimming stripped 5 bases from V and 4 bases from J, with 12 bases between. The CDR3 loop spans 13 amino acids. CDR1 is SGHTA, CDR2 FQGTGA, per germline. CDR3 loop: CASSPSPSYEQYF. CDR3 bases: TGTGCCAGCAGCCCGTCCCCCTCATACGAGCAGTACTTC.

The chain uses TRBV7-2 and TRBJ2-1; 9 nucleotides line up with TRBD1. This CDR3 is built from 16 residues. The V segment lost 5 bases and the J segment 4 bases; nucleotides outside the gene matches: 9. The germline CDR1 and CDR2 sequences are SGHTA and FQGNSA. For the CDR3, the DNA is TGTGCCAGCAGCCTCTACGGGACAGGGAGTTACAATGAGCAGTTCTTC. It is translated as CASSLYGTGSYNEQFF.

The rearrangement uses TRBV20-1 and TRBJ1-5; D is unclear. V lost 3 bases to trimming and J lost 6 bases, with 3 bases between them. Germline assignment: CDR1 DFQATT and CDR2 SNEGSKA (reference sequence). The length of the CDR3 is 10 residues. CDR3 protein: CSASLQPQHF. CDR3 DNA sequence: TGCAGTGCTAGCCTTCAGCCCCAGCATTTT.

CDR3 sequence reads: CASSRGGAYNQPQHF. The CDR3 nucleotides read TGTGCCAGCAGCCGTGGGGGGGCCTACAATCAGCCCCAGCATTTT. The chain uses TRBV7-6 and TRBJ1-5; perhaps TRBD1 as D (6 bases). Trimming cost V 5 bases and J 3 bases, with 14 bases left between them. Germline CDR1 is SGHVS and CDR2 is FNYEAQ. This CDR3 has 15 amino acids.

The chain links TRBV5-6 to TRBJ2-7; 8 bases match TRBD1. Germline CDR1 and CDR2: SGHDT and YYEEEE. With V trimmed by 6 bases and J by 5 bases, 16 bases remained unmatched. The CDR3 has 16 amino acids. In DNA, the CDR3 is TGTGCCAGCACCAATACCATAACAGGGGGTAGGAACGAGCAGTACTTC. Amino acid sequence: CASTNTITGGRNEQYF.

This chain uses TRBV6-6 with TRBJ2-2; D is tentatively TRBD1 or TRBD2 (5 bases each). CDR1 and CDR2 (germline): MNHNY, SVGAGI (reference sequence). Trimming took 6 bases from V and 7 from J, leaving 15 bases between them. There are 14 residues in the CDR3. The CDR3 spells CASRGRGARGELFF. In DNA, the CDR3 is TGTGCCAGCAGGGGGCGAGGGGCCCGCGGGGAGCTGTTTTTT.

The V call is TRBV7-7, the J call TRBJ2-7; D is perhaps TRBD1 (6 bases). The germline V gene encodes CDR1 SSHAT and CDR2 FNYEAQ (reference sequence). Trimming removed 4 bases from V and 0 bases from J, with 13 bases in between. The CDR3 loop spans 15 amino acids. The DNA for the CDR3 is TGTGCCAGCAGCTACGGGACACCGAGCTCCTACGAGCAGTACTTC. Amino acids: CASSYGTPSSYEQYF.